This T cell receptor beta chain appears in the sequencing data of a study of T cells in localized non-small cell lung cancer. The method was immunoSEQ multiplex PCR; TCRdb's version includes in-frame clones alone and lacks a portion of them. The sample contains under 70,000 clones, just over 85% of which appear only once. In germline, CDR1 is SNHLY, CDR2 FYNNEI. The CDR3 covers 16 residues. J gave up 0 bases and V 2 bases, and 6 bases lay outside the gene matches. General study points: Density of T cells in blood, when higher, went with longer overall survival. The study detected a median around 57 of the top 100 tumor clones in adjacent lung.

A note on this clone: Its antigen remains unknown.

This clonotype was obtained from a woman aged 35 to 75 with stage I lung adenocarcinoma. This sample comprised peripheral blood, obtained before any cancer treatment. This chain connects TRBV2 to TRBJ1-1, with TRBD1 matching 7 bases. The CDR3 DNA is TGTGCCAGCAGTGAAAGGGGACAGAGGATGAACACTGAAGCTTTCTTT. It yields the protein CASSERGQRMNTEAFF.